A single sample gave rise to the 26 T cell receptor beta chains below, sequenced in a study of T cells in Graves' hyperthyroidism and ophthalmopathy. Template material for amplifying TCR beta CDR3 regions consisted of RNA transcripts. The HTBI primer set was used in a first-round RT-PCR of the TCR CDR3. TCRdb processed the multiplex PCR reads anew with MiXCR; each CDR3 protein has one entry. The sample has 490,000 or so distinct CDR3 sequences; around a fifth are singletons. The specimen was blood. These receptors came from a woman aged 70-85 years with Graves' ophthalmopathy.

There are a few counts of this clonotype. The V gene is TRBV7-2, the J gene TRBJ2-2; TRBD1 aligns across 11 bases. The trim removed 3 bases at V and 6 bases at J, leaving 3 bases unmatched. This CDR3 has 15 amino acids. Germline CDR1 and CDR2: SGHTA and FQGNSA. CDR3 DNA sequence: TGTGCCAGCAGCTTTTCGGGACAGGGGGCCGGGGAGCTGTTTTTT. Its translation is CASSFSGQGAGELFF.

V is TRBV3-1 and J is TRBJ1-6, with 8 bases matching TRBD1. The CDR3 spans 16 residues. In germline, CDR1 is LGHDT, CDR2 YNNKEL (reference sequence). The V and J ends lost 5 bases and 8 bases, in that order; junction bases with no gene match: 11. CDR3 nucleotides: TGTGCCAGCAGCTCAAATCCAGGGACAGGACATTCACCCCTCCACTTT. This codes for CASSSNPGTGHSPLHF.

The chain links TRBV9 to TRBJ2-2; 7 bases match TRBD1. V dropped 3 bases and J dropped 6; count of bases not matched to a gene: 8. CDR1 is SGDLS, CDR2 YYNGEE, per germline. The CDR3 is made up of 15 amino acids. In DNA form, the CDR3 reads TGTGCCAGCAGCGACGCCGGGACAGTGCCCGGGGAGCTGTTTTTT. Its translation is CASSDAGTVPGELFF.

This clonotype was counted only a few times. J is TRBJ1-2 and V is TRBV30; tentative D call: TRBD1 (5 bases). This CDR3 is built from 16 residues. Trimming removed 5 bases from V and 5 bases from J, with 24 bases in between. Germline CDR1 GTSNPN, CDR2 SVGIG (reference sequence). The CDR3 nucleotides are TGTGCCTGGGGGGGAAAAGCACCTCGGATCCTATATGGCTACACCTTC. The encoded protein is CAWGGKAPRILYGYTF. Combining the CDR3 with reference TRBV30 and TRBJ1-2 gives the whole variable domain SQTIHQWPATLVQPVGSPLSLECTVEGTSNPNLYWYRQAAGRGLQLLFYSVGIGQISSEVPQNLSASRPQDRQFILSSKKLLLSDSGFYLCAWGGKAPRILYGYTFGSGTRLTVV.

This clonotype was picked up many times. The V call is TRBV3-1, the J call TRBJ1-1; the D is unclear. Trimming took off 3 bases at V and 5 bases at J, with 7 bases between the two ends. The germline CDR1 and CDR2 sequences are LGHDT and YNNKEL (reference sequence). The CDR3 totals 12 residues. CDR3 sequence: CASSQRGTEAFF. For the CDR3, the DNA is TGTGCCAGCAGCCAGAGAGGTACTGAAGCTTTCTTT.

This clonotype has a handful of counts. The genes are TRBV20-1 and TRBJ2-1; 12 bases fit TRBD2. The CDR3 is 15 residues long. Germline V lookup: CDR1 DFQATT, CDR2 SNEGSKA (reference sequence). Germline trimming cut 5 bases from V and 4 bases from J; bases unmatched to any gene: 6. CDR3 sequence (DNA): TGCAGTGCTCGGACTAGCGGGGCCGCTTACAATGAGCAGTTCTTC. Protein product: CSARTSGAAYNEQFF.

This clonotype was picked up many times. CDR3 sequence (DNA): TGTGCCAGATCGGGCAATAGCTCCTACGAGCAGTACTTC. Translating it yields CARSGNSSYEQYF. This chain connects TRBV2 to TRBJ2-7, with D unresolved. Germline-derived CDR1 and CDR2 are SNHLY and FYNNEI. Trimming cost V 9 bases and J 0 bases, with 12 bases left between them. The CDR3 consists of 13 residues.

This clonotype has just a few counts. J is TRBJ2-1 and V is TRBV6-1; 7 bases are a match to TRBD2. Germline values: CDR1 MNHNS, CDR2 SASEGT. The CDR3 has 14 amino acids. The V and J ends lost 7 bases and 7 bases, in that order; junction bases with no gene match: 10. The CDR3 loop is CASIGRERRNEQFF. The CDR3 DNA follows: TGTGCCAGCATAGGGCGGGAGAGGAGAAATGAGCAGTTCTTC.

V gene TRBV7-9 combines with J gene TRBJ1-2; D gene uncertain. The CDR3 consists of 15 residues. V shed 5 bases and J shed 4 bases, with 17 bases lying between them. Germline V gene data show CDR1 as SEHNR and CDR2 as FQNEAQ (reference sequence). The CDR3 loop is CASSQDQSGLYGYTF. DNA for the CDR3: TGTGCCAGCAGCCAAGACCAGAGTGGGCTCTATGGCTACACCTTC.

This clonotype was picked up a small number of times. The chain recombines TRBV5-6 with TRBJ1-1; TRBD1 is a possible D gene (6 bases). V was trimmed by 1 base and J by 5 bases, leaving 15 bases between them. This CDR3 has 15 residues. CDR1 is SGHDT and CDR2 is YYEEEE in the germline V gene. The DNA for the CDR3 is TGTGCCAGCAGCTTGTTGGGTCAGGGGTGGACTGAAGCTTTCTTT. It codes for CASSLLGQGWTEAFF.

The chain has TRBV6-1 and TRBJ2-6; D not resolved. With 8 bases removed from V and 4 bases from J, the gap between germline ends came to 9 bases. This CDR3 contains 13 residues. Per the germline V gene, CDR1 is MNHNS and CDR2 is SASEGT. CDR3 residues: CASGAEGANVLTF. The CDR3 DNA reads TGTGCCAGCGGCGCCGAAGGGGCCAACGTCCTGACTTTC.

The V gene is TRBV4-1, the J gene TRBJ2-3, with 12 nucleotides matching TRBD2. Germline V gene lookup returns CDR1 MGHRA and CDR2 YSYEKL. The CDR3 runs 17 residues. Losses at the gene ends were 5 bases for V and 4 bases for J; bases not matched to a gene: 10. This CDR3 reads CASSSRTSGIFADTQYF. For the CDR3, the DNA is TGCGCCAGCAGCTCCCGGACTAGCGGGATATTCGCAGATACGCAGTATTTT.

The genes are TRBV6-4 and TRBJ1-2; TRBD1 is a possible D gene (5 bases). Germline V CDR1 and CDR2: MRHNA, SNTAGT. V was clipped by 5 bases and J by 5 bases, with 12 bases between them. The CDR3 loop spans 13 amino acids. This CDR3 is CASSSVQDYGYTF. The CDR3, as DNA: TGTGCCAGCAGTTCAGTACAGGATTATGGCTACACCTTC.

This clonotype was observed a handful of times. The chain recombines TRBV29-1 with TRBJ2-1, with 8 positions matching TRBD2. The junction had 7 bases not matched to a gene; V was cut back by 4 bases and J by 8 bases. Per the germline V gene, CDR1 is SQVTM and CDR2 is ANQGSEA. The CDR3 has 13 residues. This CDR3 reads CSVVSGSNDEQFF. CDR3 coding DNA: TGCAGCGTTGTGAGCGGGAGTAATGATGAGCAGTTCTTC.

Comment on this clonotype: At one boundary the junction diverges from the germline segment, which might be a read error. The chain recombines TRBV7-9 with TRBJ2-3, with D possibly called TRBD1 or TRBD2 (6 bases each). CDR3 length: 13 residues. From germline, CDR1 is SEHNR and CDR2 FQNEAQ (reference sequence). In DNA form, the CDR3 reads TGCGACCAAACCTGGAGGGGGGCAGATACGCAGTATTTT. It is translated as CDQTWRGADTQYF.

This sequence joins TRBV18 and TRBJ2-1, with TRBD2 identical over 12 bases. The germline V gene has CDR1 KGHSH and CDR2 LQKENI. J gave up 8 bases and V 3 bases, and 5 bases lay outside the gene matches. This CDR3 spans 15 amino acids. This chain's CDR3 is CASSPLAGGAHEQFF. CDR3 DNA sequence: TGTGCCAGCTCACCCCTAGCGGGAGGGGCCCATGAGCAGTTCTTC.

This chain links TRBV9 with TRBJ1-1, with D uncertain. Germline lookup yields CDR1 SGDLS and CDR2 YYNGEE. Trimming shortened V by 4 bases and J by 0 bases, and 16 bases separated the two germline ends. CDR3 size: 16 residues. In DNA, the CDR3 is TGTGCCAGCAGCAGAGATGTATACAACATGAACACTGAAGCTTTCTTT. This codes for CASSRDVYNMNTEAFF.

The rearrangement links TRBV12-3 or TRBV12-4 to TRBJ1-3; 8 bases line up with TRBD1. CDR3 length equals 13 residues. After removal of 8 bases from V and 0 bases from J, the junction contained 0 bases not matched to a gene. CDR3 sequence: CASQGASGNTIYF. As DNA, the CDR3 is TGTGCCAGCCAGGGGGCCTCTGGAAACACCATATATTTT.

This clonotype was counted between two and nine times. The CDR3 region is CASSYDAGRSYEQYF. CDR3 bases: TGTGCCAGCAGTTATGACGCGGGTCGGTCCTACGAGCAGTACTTC. This chain links TRBV6-1 with TRBJ2-7; possibly TRBD2 for D (5 bases). The V end was cut by 5 bases, the J end by 1 base, with 15 bases between. This CDR3 is built from 15 residues. Germline loops: CDR1 MNHNS, CDR2 SASEGT.

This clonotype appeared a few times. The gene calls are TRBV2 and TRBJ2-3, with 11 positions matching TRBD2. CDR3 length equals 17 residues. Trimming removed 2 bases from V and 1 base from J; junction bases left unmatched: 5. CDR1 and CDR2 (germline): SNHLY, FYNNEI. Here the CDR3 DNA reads TGTGCCAGCAGTGAAAGAACACTAGCGGGAGGCACAGATACGCAGTATTTT. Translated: CASSERTLAGGTDTQYF. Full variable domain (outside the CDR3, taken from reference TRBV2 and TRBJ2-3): EPEVTQTPSHQVTQMGQEVILRCVPISNHLYFYWYRQILGQKVEFLVSFYNNEISEKSEIFDDQFSVERPDGSNFTLKIRSTKLEDSAMYFCASSERTLAGGTDTQYFGPGTRLTVL.

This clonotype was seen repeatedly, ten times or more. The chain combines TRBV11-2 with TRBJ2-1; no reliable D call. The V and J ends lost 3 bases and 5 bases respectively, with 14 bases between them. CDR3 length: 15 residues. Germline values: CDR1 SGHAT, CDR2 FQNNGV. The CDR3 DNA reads TGTGCCAGCAGCTTTGGTTCTCCCCAAAACAATGAGCAGTTCTTC. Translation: CASSFGSPQNNEQFF.

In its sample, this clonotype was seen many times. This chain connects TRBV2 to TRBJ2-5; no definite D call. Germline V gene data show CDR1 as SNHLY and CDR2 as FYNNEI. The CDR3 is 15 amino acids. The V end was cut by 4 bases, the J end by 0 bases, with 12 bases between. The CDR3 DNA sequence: TGTGCCAGCAGTGCGTCACTCCGGTACCAAGAGACCCAGTACTTC. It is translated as CASSASLRYQETQYF.

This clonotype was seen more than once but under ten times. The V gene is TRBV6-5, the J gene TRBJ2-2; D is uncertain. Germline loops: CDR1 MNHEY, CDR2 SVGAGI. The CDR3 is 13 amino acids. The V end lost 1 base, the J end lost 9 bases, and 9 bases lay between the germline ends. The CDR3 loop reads CASSYFVARELFF. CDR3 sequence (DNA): TGTGCCAGCAGTTACTTCGTCGCCCGGGAGCTGTTTTTT.

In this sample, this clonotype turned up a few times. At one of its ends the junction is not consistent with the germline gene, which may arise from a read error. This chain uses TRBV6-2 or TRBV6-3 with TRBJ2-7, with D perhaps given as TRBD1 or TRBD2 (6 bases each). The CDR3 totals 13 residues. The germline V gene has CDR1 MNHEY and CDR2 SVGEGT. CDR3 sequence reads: CASSVGGSNEQYF. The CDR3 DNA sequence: TGTGCCAGCAGTGTGGGGGGCTCCAACGAGCAGTACTTC.

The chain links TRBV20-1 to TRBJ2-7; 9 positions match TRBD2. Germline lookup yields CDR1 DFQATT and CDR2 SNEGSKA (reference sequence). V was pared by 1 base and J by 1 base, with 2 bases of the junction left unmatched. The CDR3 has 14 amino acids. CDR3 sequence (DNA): TGCAGTGCTAGAGCTAGCGGGATTTCCTACGAGCAGTACTTC. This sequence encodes CSARASGISYEQYF.

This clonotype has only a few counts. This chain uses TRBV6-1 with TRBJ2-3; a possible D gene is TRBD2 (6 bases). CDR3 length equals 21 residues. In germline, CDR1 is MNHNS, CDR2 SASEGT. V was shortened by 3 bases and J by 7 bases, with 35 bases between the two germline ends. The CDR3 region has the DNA TGTGCCAGCAGTGACCGGGGGACCTCTAGTCAAACAACCCACAAACGACATACGCAGTATTTT. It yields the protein CASSDRGTSSQTTHKRHTQYF.